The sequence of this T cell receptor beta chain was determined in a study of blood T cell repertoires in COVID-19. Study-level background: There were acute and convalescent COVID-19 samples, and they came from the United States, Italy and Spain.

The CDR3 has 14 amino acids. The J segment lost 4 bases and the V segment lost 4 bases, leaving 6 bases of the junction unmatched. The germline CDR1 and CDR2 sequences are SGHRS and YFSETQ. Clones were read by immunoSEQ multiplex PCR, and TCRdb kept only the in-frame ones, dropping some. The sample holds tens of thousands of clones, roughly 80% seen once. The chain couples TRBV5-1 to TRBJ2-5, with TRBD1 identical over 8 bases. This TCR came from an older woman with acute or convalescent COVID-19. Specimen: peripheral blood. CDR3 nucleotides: TGCGCCAGCAGCCTAGACAGGGGTGGAGAGACCCAGTACTTC. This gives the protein CASSLDRGGETQYF.